This T cell receptor (beta chain) was sequenced in a study of T cells in localized non-small cell lung cancer. Trimming took off 0 bases at V and 2 bases at J, with 11 bases between the two ends. The germline V gene encodes CDR1 SGHNT and CDR2 YYREEE (reference sequence). CDR3 length: 16 residues. This clone was seen a few times. Its antigen is currently unknown. The study, taken as a whole, reports: Measurement of T cell clonality placed uninvolved adjacent lung highest, above the level in tumor. Adjacent lung was found to contain a median roughly 60 of the top 100 tumor clones.

Method: immunoSEQ multiplex PCR; TCRdb's copy keeps in-frame clones and lacks some. The profile shows approximately 140,000 clones, 80% to 90% of them singletons. This TCR was recovered from a female donor of 60 years or more with stage I lung adenocarcinoma. V is TRBV5-4 and J is TRBJ2-2; D is uncertain. The sample in question was peripheral blood, obtained before any cancer treatment. Here the CDR3 DNA reads TGTGCCAGCAGCTTGGGTCCTGGGGTCAACACCGGGGAGCTGTTTTTT. Translation gives CASSLGPGVNTGELFF.